This TCR beta chain is drawn from a study of blood T cell repertoires in COVID-19. This CDR3 comprises 13 residues. The germline V gene has CDR1 MNHEY and CDR2 SMNVEV (reference sequence). V lost 5 bases and J lost 1; bases outside the gene matches: 1. The repertoire was sequenced with immunoSEQ multiplex PCR; TCRdb's copy has only in-frame clones and lacks some. The table lists about 170,000 clones, roughly four fifths of them singletons. This clone was observed a handful of times. This receptor was identified in a man between 65 and 79 years old with active or convalescent COVID-19. This sequence joins TRBV27 and TRBJ1-1; TRBD1 matches 7 bases. The material sequenced was peripheral blood. The CDR3 DNA reads TGTGCCAGCAGTCGGACAGGGAACACTGAAGCTTTCTTT. Amino acids: CASSRTGNTEAFF.